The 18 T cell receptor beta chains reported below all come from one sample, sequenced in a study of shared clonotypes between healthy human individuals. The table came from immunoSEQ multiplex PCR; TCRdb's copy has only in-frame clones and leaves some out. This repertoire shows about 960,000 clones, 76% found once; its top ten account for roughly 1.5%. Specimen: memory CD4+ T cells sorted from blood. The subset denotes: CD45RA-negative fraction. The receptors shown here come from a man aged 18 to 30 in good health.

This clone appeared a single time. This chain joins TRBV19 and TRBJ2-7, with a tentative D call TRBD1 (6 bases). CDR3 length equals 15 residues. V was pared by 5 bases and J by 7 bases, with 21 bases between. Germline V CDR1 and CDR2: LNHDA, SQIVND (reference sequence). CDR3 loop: CASSFRQATQVEQYF. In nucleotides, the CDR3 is TGTGCCAGTAGTTTCCGACAGGCCACACAGGTTGAGCAGTACTTC.

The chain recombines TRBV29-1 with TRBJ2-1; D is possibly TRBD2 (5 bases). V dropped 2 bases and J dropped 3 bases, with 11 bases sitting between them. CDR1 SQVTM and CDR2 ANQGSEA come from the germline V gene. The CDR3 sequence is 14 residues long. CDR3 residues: CSVELAGYYNEQFF. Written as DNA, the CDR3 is TGCAGCGTTGAATTGGCGGGTTACTACAATGAGCAGTTCTTC.

DNA for the CDR3: TGCGCCAGCAGCCTTCTGGAACGGAACACCGGGGAGCTGTTTTTT. As protein: CASSLLERNTGELFF. This chain uses TRBV4-1 with TRBJ2-2, with D unclear. This CDR3 has 15 amino acids. Trimming removed 4 bases from V and 1 base from J, with 10 bases in between. Germline-derived CDR1 and CDR2 are MGHRA and YSYEKL.

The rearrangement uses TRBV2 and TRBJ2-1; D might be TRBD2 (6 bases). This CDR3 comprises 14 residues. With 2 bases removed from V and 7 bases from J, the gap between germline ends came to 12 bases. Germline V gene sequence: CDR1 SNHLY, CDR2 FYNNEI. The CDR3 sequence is CASSESGYRNEQFF. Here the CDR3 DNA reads TGTGCCAGCAGTGAAAGCGGGTACAGGAATGAGCAGTTCTTC.

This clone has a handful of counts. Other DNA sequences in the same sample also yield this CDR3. CDR3 region: CASSAGLEGYNEQFF. DNA of the CDR3: TGTGCCAGCAGCGCAGGACTAGAGGGGTACAATGAGCAGTTCTTC. The chain couples TRBV9 to TRBJ2-1; 7 nucleotides agree with TRBD2. In germline, CDR1 is SGDLS, CDR2 YYNGEE. The CDR3 length is 15 residues. After removal of 3 bases from V and 4 bases from J, the junction contained 7 bases not matched to a gene.

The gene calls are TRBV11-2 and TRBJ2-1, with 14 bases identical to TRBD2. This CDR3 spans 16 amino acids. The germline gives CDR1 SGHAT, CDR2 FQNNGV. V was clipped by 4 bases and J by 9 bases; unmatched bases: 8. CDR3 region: CASSWLTSGGAGEQFF. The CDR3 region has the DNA TGTGCCAGCAGCTGGTTGACTAGCGGGGGGGCCGGTGAGCAGTTCTTC.

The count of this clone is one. The CDR3 here is CASSEAGGASNQPQHF. CDR3 in DNA: TGTGCCAGCAGTGAAGCGGGAGGGGCTAGCAATCAGCCCCAGCATTTT. The V call is TRBV6-1, the J call TRBJ1-5; a weak D match, TRBD1 (5 bases). The germline gives CDR1 MNHNS, CDR2 SASEGT. This CDR3 is built from 16 residues. Trimming left V 0 bases short and J 0 bases short, with 9 bases between.

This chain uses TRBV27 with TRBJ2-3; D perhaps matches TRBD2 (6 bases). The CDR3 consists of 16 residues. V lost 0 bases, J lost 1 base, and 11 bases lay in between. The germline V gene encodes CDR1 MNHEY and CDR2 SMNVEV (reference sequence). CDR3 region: CASSLSNGEGTDTQYF. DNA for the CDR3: TGTGCCAGCAGTTTATCGAACGGGGAGGGCACAGATACGCAGTATTTT.

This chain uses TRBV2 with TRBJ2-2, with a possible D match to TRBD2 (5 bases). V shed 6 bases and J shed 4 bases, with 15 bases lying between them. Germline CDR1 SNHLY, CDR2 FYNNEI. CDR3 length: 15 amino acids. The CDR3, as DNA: TGTGCCAGCAGGGTAGAAGGACTGGGCACCGGGGAGCTGTTTTTT. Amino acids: CASRVEGLGTGELFF.

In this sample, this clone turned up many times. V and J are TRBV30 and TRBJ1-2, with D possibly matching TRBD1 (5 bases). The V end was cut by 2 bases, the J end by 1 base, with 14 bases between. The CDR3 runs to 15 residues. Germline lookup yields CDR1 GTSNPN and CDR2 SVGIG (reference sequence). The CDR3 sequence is CAWSRDSGYNYGYTF. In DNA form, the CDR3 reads TGTGCCTGGAGTCGCGACAGCGGTTATAACTATGGCTACACCTTC.

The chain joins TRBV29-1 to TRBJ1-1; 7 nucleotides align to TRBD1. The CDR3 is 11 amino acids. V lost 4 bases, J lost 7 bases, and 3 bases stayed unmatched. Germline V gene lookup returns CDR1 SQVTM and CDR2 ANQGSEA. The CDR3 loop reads CSVGTGREAFF. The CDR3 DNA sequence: TGCAGCGTTGGGACAGGCCGTGAAGCTTTCTTT.

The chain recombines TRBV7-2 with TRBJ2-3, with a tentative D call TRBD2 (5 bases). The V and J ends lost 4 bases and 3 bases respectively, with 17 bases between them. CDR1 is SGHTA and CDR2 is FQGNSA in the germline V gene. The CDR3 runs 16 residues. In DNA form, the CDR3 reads TGTGCCAGCAGCTCCCGACCGGGGTTGGCTACAGATACGCAGTATTTT. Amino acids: CASSSRPGLATDTQYF. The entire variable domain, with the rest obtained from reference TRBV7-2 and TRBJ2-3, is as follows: GAGVSQSPSNKVTEKGKDVELRCDPISGHTALYWYRQSLGQGLEFLIYFQGNSAPDKSGLPSDRFSAERTGGSVSTLTIQRTQQEDSAVYLCASSSRPGLATDTQYFGPGTRLTVL.

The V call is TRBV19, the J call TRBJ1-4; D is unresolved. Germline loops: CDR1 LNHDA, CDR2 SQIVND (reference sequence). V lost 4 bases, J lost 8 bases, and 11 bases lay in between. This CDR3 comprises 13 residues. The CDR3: CASSTRIGEKLFF. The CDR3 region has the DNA TGTGCCAGTAGTACCCGGATCGGGGAAAAACTGTTTTTT.

CDR3 nucleotides: TGTGCCAGCAGTGTCCGACAGGGAGGGTCTGGGGCCAACGTCCTGACTTTC. The encoded protein is CASSVRQGGSGANVLTF. The chain uses TRBV6-1 and TRBJ2-6; D is perhaps TRBD1 or TRBD2 (7 bases each). The CDR3 is 17 residues long. Trimming took 4 bases from V and 1 from J, leaving 14 bases between them. The germline CDR1 and CDR2 sequences are MNHNS and SASEGT.

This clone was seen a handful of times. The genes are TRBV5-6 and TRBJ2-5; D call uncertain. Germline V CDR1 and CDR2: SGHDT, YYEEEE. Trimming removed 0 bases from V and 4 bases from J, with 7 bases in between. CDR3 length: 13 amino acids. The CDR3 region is CASSLGTGETQYF. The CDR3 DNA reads TGTGCCAGCAGCTTGGGCACTGGAGAGACCCAGTACTTC.

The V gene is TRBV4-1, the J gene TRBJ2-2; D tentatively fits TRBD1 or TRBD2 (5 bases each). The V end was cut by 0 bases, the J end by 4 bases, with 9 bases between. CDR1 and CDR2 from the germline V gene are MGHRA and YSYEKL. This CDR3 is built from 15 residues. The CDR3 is CASSQEGTRTGELFF. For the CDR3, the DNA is TGCGCCAGCAGCCAAGAGGGGACCCGCACCGGGGAGCTGTTTTTT.

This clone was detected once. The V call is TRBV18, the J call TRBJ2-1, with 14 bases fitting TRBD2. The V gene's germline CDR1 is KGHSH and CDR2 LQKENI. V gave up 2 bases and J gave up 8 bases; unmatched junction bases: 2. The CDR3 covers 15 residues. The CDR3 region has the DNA TGTGCCAGCTCACCAGGACTAGCGGGAGGATATGAGCAGTTCTTC. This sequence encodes CASSPGLAGGYEQFF.

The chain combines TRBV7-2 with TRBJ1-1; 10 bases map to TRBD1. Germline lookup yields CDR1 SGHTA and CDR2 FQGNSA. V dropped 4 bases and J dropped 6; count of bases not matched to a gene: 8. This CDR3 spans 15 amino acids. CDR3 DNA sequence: TGTGCCAGCAGCTACAAGGACAGGGGGTTCCCTGAAGCTTTCTTT. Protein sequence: CASSYKDRGFPEAFF.